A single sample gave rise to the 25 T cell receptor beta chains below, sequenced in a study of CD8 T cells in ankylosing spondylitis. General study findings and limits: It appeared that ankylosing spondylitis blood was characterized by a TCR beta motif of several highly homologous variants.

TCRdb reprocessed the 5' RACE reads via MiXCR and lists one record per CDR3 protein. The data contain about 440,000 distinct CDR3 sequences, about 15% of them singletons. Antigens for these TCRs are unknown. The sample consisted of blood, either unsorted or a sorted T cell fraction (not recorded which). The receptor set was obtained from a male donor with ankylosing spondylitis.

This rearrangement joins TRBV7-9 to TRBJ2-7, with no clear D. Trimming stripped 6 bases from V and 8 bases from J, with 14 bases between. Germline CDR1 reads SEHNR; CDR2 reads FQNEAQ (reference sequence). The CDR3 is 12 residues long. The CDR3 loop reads CASSLDITKQYF. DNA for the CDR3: TGTGCCAGCAGTCTCGACATCACCAAGCAGTACTTC.

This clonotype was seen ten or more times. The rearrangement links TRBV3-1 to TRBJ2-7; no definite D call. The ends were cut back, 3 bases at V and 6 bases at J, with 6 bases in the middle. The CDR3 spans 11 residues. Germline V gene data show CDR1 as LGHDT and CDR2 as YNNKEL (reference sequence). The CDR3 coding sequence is TGTGCCAGCAGCCAGGCCCTCGAGCAGTACTTC. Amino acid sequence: CASSQALEQYF.

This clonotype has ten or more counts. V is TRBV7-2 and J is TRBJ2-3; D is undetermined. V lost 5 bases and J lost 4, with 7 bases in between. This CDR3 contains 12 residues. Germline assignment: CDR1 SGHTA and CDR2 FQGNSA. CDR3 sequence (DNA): TGTGCCAGCAGCGTGGTCGCAGATACGCAGTATTTT. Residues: CASSVVADTQYF.

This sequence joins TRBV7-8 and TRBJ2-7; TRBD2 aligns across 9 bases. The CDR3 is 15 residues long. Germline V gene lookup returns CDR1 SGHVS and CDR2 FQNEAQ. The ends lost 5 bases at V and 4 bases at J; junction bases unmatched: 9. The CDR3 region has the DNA TGTGCCAGCAGCAAAAGGACTAGCGCTGAGTACGAGCAGTACTTC. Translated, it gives CASSKRTSAEYEQYF.

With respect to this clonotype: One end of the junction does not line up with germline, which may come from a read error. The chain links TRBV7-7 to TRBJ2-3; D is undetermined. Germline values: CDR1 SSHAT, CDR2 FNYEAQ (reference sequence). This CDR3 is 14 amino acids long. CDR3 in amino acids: CASSSRFGTDTQYF. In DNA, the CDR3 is TGTGCTAGCAGCTCACGATTCGGCACAGATACGCAGTATTTT.

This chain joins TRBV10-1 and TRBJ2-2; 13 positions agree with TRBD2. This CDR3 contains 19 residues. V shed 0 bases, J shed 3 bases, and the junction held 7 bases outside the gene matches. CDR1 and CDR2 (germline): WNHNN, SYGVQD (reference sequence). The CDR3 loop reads CASSESDGLAGAYTGELFF. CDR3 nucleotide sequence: TGCGCCAGCAGTGAGTCGGATGGACTAGCGGGAGCCTACACCGGGGAGCTGTTTTTT.

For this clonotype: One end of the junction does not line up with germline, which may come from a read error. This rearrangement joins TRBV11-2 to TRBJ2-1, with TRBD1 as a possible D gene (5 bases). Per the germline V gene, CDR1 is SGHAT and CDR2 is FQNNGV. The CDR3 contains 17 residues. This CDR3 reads CASSLWGPESPNNDQFF. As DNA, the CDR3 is TGTGCCAGCAGCCTTTGGGGCCCCGAAAGCCCTAACAATGACCAGTTCTTC.

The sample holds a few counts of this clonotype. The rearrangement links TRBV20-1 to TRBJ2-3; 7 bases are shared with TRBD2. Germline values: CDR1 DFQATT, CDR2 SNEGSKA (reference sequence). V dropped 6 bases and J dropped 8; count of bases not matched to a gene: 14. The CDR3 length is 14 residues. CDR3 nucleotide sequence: TGCAGTGCCCTTGGGGGGAGGGCGTACGGTACGCAGTATTTT. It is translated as CSALGGRAYGTQYF.

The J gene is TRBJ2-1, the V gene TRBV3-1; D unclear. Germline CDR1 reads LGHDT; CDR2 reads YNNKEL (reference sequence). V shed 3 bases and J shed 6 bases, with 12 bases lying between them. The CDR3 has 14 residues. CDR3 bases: TGTGCCAGCAGCCATTTGTACAGCTCCAATGAGCAGTTCTTC. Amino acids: CASSHLYSSNEQFF.

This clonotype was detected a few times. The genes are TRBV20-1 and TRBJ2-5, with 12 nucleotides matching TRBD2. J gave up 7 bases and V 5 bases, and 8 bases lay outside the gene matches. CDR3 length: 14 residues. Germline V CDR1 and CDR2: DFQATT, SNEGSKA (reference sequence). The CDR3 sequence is CSALAGGAVGTQYF. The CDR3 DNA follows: TGCAGTGCTCTAGCGGGGGGGGCGGTGGGGACCCAGTACTTC.

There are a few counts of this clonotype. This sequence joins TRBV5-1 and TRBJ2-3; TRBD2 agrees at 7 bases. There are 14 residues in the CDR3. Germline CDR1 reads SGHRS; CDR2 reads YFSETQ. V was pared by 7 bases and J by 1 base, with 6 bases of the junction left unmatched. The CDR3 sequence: CASERLAGTDTQYF. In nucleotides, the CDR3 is TGCGCCAGCGAGCGGCTAGCGGGCACAGATACGCAGTATTTT.

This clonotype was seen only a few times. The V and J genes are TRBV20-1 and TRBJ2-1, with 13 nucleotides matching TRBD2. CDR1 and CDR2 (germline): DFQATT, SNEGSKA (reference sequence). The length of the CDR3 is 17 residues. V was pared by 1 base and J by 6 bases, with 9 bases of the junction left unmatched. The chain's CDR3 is CSARAGSGTSGANEQFF. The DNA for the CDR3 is TGCAGTGCTAGAGCTGGGTCCGGGACTAGCGGGGCCAATGAGCAGTTCTTC.

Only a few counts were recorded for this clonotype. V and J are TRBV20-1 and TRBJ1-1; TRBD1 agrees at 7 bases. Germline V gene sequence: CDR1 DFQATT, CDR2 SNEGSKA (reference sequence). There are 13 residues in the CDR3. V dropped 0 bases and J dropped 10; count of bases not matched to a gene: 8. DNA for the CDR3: TGCAGTGCTAGAGATTTCCAGGGGGGTCGAGCTTTCTTT. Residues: CSARDFQGGRAFF.

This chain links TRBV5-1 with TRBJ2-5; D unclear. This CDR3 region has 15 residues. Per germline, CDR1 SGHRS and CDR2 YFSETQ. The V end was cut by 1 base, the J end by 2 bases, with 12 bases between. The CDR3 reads CASSLTAAPQETQYF. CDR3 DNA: TGCGCCAGCAGCTTGACGGCGGCCCCTCAAGAGACCCAGTACTTC.

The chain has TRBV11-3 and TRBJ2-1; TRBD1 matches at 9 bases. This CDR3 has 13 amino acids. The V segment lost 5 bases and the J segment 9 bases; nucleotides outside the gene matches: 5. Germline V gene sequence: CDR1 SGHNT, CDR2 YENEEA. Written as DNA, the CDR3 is TGTGCCAGCAGCCGGGGACAGGGTAGTGAGCAGTTCTTC. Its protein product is CASSRGQGSEQFF.

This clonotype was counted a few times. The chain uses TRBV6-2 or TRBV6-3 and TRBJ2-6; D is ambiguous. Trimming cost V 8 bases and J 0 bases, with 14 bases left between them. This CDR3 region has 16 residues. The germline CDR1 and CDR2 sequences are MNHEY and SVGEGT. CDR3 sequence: CASGRSMGSGANVLTF. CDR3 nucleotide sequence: TGTGCCAGCGGACGGTCGATGGGCTCTGGGGCCAACGTCCTGACTTTC.

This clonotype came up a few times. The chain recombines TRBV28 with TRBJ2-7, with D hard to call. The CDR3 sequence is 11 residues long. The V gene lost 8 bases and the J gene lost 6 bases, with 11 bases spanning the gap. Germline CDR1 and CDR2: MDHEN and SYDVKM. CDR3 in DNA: TGTGCCAGCGGGTGGGCACGCGAGCAGTACTTC. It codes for CASGWAREQYF.

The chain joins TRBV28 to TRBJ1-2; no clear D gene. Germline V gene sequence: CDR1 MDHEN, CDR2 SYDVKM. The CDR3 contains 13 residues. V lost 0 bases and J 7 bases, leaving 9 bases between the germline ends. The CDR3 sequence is CASSLWGTGGYTF. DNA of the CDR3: TGTGCCAGCAGTTTATGGGGTACTGGTGGCTACACCTTC.

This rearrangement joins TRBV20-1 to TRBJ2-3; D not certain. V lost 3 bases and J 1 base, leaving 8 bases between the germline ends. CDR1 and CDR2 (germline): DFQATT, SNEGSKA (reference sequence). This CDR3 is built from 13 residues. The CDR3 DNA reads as TGCAGTGCTAGGAAGGATCGCACAGATACGCAGTATTTT. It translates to CSARKDRTDTQYF.

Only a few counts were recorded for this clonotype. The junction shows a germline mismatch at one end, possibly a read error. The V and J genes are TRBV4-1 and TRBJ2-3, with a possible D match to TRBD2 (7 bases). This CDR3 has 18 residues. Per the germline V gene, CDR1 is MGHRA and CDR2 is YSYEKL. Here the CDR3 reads CASTQDGLGGALKDTQYF. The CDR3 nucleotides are TGCGCCAGCACCCAAGATGGATTGGGGGGGGCACTCAAAGATACGCAGTATTTT.

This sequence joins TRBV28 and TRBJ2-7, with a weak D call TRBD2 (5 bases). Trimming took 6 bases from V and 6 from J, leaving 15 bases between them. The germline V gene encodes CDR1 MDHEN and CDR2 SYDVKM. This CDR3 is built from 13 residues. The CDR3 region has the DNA TGTGCCAGCAGGAGACAAAAGAGCGGCGAGCAGTACTTC. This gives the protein CASRRQKSGEQYF.

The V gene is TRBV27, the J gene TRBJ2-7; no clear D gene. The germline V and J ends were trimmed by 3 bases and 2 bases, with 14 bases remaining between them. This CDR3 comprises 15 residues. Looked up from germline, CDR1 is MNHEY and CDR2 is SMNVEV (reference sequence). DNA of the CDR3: TGTGCCAGCAGTTTTGCGGCAGTCGTCGCCTACGAGCAGTACTTC. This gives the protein CASSFAAVVAYEQYF.

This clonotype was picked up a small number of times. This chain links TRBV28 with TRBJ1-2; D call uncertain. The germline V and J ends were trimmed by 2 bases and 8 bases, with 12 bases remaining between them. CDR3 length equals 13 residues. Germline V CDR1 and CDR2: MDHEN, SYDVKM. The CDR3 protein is CASSLAGIGGYTF. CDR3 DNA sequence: TGTGCCAGCAGTTTAGCGGGGATCGGGGGCTACACCTTC.

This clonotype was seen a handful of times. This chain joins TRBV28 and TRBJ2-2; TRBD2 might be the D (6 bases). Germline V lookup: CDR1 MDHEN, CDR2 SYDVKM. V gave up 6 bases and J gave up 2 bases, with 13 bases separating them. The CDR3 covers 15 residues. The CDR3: CASRLAEGNTGELFF. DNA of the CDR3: TGTGCCAGCAGGTTAGCGGAGGGAAACACCGGGGAGCTGTTTTTT.

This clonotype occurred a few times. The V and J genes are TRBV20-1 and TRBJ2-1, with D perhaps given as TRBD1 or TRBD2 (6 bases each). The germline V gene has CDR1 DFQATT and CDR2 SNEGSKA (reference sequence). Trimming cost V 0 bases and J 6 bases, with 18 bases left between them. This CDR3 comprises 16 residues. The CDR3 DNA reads TGCAGTGCTAGAGATCCGGCGGGACGAGGGGGCAATGAGCAGTTCTTC. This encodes CSARDPAGRGGNEQFF.